A single T cell receptor (beta chain) is shown here with its context. Its specificity is not known. This sample is drawn from a study of read filtering for tumor transcriptome and immune sequencing. Across the whole study: Among patients, around 18 were male and around 14 female, aged about 47 to 85 (mean about 66). Whole-transcriptome libraries were prepared after DNase treatment. Study-wide points: The sorted CD138-negative fraction was a mixed bone marrow immune population, not purified T cells. Correlation between methods rose after single-read clonotypes were removed.

The library was built from around 380 ng RNA with molecular barcoded adaptors for alpha/delta and beta/gamma chains. TCRdb used MiXCR to reprocess the reads, holding one entry per CDR3 protein. The sample lists more than 55,000 distinct CDR3 sequences; 20% to 25% were seen once. V was pared by 7 bases and J by 4 bases, with 15 bases between. Germline V CDR1 and CDR2: DFQATT, SNEGSKA (reference sequence). CDR3 length: 13 residues. The sequenced material came from a population of CD138-negative cells sorted from bone marrow. The chain has TRBV20-1 and TRBJ2-3; D uncertain. This sequence was found in a donor at least 40 years old with multiple myeloma. CDR3 sequence reads: CSVPPQLSDTQYF. The CDR3 DNA reads as TGCAGTGTCCCCCCTCAGCTGTCAGATACGCAGTATTTT.